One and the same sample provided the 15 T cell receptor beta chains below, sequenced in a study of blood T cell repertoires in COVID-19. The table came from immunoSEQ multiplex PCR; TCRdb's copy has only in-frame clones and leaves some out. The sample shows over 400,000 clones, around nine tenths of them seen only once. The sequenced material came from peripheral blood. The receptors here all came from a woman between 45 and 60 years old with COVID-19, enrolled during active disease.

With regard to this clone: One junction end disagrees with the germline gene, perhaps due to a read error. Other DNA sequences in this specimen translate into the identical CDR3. CDR3 DNA: TGTGCCAGCAGCGGGGGACAGGGTCAAGAGACCCAATACTTC. Translation: CASSGGQGQETQYF. The V call is TRBV11-2, the J call TRBJ2-5; TRBD1 matches 9 bases. Germline V lookup: CDR1 SGHAT, CDR2 FQNNGV. This CDR3 has 14 residues.

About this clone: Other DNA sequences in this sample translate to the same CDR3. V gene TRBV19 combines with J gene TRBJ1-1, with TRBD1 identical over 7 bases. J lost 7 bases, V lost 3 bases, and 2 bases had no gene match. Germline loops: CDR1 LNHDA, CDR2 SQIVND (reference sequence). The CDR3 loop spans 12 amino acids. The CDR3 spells CASSIGDSEAFF. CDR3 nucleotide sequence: TGTGCCAGTAGTATTGGGGACAGTGAAGCTTTCTTT.

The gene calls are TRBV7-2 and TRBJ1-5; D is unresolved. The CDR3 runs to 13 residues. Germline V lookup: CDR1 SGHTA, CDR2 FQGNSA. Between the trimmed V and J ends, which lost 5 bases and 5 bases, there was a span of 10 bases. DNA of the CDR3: TGTGCCAGCAGCCGCACTTTAGATCAGCCCCAGCATTTT. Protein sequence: CASSRTLDQPQHF.

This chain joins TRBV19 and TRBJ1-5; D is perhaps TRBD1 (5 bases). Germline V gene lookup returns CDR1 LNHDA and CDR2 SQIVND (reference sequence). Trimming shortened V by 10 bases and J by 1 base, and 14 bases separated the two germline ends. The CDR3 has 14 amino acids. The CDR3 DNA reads TGTGCCACCGAAAGGGGTGAAAGCAATCAGCCCCAGCATTTT. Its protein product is CATERGESNQPQHF. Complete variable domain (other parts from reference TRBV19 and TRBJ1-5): DGGITQSPKYLFRKEGQNVTLSCEQNLNHDAMYWYRQDPGQGLRLIYYSQIVNDFQKGDIAEGYSVSREKKESFPLTVTSAQKNPTAFYLCATERGESNQPQHFGDGTRLSIL.

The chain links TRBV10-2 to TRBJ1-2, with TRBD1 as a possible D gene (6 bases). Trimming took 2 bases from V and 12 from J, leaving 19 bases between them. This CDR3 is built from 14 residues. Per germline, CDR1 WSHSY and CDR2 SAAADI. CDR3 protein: CASSESGGHPWHTF. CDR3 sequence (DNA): TGCGCCAGCAGTGAGAGTGGGGGCCACCCATGGCACACCTTC.

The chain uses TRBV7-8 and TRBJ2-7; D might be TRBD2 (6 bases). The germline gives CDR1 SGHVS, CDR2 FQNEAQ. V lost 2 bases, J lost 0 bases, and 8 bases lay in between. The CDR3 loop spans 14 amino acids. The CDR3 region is CASSLPGVSYEQYF. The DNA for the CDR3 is TGTGCCAGCAGCTTACCGGGGGTCTCCTACGAGCAGTACTTC. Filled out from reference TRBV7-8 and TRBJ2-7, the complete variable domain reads GAGVSQSPRYKVAKRGQDVALRCDPISGHVSLFWYQQALGQGPEFLTYFQNEAQLDKSGLPSDRFFAERPEGSVSTLKIQRTQQEDSAVYLCASSLPGVSYEQYFGPGTRLTVT.

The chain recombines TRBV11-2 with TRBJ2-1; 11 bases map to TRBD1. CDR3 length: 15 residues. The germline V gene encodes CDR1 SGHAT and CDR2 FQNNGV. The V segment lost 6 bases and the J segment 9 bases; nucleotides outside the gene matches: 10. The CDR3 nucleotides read TGTGCCAGCAGGGGACAGGGGGGGCAATCGGGTGAGCAGTTCTTC. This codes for CASRGQGGQSGEQFF. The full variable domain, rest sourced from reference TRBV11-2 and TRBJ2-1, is EAGVAQSPRYKIIEKRQSVAFWCNPISGHATLYWYQQILGQGPKLLIQFQNNGVVDDSQLPKDRFSAERLKGVDSTLKIQPAKLEDSAVYLCASRGQGGQSGEQFFGPGTRLTVL.

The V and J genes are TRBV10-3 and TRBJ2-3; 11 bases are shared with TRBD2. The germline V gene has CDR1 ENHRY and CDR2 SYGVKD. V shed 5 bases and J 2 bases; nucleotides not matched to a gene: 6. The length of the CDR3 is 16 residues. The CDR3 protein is CAISSLAGGNTDTQYF. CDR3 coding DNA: TGTGCCATCAGTTCCCTAGCGGGGGGCAACACAGATACGCAGTATTTT.

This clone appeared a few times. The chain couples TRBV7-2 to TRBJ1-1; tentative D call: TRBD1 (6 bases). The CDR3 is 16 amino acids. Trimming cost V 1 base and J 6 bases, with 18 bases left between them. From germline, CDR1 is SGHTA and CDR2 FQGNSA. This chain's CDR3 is CASSLVTGLNTAEAFF. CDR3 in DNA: TGTGCCAGCAGCTTAGTAACAGGGCTGAACACCGCTGAAGCTTTCTTT.

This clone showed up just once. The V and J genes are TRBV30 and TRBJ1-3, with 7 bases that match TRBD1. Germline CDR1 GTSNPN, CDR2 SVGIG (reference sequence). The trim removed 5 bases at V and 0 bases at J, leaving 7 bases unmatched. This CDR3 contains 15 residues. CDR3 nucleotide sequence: TGTGCCTGGCGAACAGGGGCGATCTCTGGAAACACCATATATTTT. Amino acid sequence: CAWRTGAISGNTIYF.

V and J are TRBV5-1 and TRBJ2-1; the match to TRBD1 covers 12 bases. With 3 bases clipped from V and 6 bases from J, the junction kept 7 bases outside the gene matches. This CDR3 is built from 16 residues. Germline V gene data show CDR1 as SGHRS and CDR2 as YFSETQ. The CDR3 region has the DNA TGCGCCAGCAGCTGGACTCCGGGACAGGGGGCCAATGAGCAGTTCTTC. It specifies CASSWTPGQGANEQFF.

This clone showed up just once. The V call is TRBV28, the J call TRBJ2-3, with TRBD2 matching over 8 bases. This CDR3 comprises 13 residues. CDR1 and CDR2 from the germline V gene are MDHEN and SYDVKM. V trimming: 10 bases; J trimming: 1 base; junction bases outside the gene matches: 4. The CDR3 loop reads CAITTSGTDTQYF. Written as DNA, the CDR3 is TGTGCCATTACGACTAGCGGCACAGATACGCAGTATTTT.

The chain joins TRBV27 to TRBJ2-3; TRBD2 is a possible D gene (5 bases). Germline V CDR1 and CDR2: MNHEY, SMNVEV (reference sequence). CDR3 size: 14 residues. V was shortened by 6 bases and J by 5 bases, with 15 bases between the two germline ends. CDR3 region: CASSPHARGDTQYF. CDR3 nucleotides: TGTGCCAGCAGCCCCCACGCCCGGGGAGATACGCAGTATTTT.

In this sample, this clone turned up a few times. CDR3 protein: CARSSQTGGDENEQFF. As DNA, the CDR3 is TGTGCCAGAAGCTCCCAGACAGGGGGCGACGAAAATGAGCAGTTCTTC. The chain employs TRBV5-3 and TRBJ2-1, with 10 bases matching TRBD1. TRBV5-3 has ORF status, its function being uncertain. The CDR3 is made up of 16 amino acids. V shed 3 bases and J 7 bases; nucleotides not matched to a gene: 10.

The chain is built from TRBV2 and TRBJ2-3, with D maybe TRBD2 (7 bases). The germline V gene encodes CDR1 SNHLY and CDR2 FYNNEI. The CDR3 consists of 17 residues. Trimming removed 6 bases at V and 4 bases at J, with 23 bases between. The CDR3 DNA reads TGTGCCAGCAGCGAAAGGGGGTTCGGGCTAGCGGCAGATACGCAGTATTTT. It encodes CASSERGFGLAADTQYF.